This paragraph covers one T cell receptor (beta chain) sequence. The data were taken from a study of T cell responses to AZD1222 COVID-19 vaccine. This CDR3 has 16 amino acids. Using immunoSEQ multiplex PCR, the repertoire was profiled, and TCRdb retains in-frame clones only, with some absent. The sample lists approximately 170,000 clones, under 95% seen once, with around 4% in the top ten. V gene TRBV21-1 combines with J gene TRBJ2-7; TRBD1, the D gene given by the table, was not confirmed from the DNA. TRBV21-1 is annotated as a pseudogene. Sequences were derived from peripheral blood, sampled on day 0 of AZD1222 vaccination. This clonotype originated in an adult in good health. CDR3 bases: TGTGCCAGCAGCAAAACCTCTAGGGGGATTTCCTACGAGCAGTACTTC. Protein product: CASSKTSRGISYEQYF.